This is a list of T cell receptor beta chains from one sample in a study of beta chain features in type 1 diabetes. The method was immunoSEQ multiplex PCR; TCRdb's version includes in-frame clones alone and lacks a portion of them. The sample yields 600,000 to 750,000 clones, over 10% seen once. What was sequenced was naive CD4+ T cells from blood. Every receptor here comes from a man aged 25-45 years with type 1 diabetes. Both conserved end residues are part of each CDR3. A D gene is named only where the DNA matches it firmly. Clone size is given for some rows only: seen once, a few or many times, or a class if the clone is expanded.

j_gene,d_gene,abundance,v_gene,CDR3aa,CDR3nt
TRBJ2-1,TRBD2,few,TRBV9,CASSPRLAGTFPEQFF,TGTGCCAGCAGCCCTCGGCTAGCGGGGACTTTTCCGGAGCAGTTCTTC
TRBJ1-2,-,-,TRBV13,CASSLRQANYGYTF,TGTGCCAGCAGCTTAAGACAGGCTAACTATGGCTACACCTTC
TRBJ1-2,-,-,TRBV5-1,CASSLEGQAGYTF,TGCGCCAGCAGCTTGGAGGGCCAGGCTGGCTACACCTTC
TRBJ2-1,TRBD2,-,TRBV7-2,CAVISGPYNEQFF,TGTGCCGTTATTAGCGGGCCCTACAATGAGCAGTTCTTC
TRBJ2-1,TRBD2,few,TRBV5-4,CASSWGLAGNNEQFF,TGTGCCAGCAGCTGGGGACTAGCGGGGAACAATGAGCAGTTCTTC
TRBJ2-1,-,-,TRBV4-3,CASSPRSGLGPREQFF,TGCGCCAGCAGCCCCCGATCGGGATTAGGGCCCAGGGAGCAGTTCTTC
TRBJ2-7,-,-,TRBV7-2,CASSLAGKNEQYF,TGTGCCAGCAGCTTAGCAGGGAAGAACGAGCAGTACTTC
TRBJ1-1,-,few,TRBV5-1,CASSRDGGTSGTEAFF,TGCGCCAGCTCGAGGGACGGGGGCACGTCGGGCACTGAAGCTTTCTTT
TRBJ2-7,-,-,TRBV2,CASKKELSYEQYF,TGTGCCAGCAAAAAGGAGTTATCTTACGAGCAGTACTTC
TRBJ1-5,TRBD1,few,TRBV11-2,CASSRITGGRQPQHF,TGTGCCAGCAGCCGTATTACAGGGGGCCGGCAGCCCCAGCATTTT
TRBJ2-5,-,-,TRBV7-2,CASSNWLTQYF,TGTGCCAGCAGCAACTGGCTGACCCAGTACTTC
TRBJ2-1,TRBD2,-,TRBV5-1,CASTHPGGYNEQFF,TGCGCCAGCACCCACCCGGGGGGCTACAATGAGCAGTTCTTC
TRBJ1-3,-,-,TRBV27,CASSRSPSPGNTIYF,TGTGCCAGCAGCCGCAGCCCTTCACCGGGAAACACCATATATTTT
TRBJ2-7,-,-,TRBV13,CASSLEYRSHEQYF,TGTGCCAGCAGCTTAGAGTACCGGAGCCACGAGCAGTACTTC
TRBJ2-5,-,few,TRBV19,CASTVSDGPWETQYF,TGTGCCAGTACCGTCTCGGACGGCCCGTGGGAGACCCAGTACTTC
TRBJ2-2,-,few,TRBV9,CASSVTLRAGELFF,TGTGCCAGCAGCGTAACTTTACGGGCTGGGGAGCTGTTTTTT
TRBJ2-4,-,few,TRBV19,CASSHLLSGAVRDIQYF,TGTGCCAGTAGTCACCTACTTTCAGGGGCCGTAAGGGACATTCAGTACTTC